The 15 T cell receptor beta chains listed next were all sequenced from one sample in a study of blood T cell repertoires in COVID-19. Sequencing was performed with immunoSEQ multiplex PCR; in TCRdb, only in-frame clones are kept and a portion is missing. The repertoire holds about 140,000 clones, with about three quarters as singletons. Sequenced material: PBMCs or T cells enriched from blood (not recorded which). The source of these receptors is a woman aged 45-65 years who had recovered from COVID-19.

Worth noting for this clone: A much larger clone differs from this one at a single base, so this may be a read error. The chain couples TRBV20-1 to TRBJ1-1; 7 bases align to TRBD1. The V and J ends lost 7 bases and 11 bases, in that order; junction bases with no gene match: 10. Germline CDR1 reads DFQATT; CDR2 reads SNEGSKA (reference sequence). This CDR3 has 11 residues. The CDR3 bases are TGCAGTGTAGAGACGACAGGGACGGCTTTCTTT. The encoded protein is CSVETTGTAFF.

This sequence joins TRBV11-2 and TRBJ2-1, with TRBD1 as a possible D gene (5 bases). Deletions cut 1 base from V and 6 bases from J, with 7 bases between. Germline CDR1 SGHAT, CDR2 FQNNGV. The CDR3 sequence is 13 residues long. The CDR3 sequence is CASSLARVNEQFF. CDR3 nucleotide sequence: TGTGCCAGCAGCTTAGCCAGGGTCAATGAGCAGTTCTTC. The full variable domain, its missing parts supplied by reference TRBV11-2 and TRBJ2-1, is EAGVAQSPRYKIIEKRQSVAFWCNPISGHATLYWYQQILGQGPKLLIQFQNNGVVDDSQLPKDRFSAERLKGVDSTLKIQPAKLEDSAVYLCASSLARVNEQFFGPGTRLTVL.

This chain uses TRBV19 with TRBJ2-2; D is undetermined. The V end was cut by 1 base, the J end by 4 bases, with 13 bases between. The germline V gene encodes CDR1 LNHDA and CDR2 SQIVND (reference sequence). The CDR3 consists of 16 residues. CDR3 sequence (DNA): TGTGCCAGTAGTATAGGAATAGTCGGTGGCACCGGGGAGCTGTTTTTT. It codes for CASSIGIVGGTGELFF.

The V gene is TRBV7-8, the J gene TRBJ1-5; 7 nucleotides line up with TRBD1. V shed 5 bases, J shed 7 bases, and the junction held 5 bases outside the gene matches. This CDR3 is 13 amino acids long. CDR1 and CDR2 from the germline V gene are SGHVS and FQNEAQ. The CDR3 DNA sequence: TGTGCCAGCAGCCCCAGGGGGTGGCAGCCCCAGCATTTT. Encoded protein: CASSPRGWQPQHF.

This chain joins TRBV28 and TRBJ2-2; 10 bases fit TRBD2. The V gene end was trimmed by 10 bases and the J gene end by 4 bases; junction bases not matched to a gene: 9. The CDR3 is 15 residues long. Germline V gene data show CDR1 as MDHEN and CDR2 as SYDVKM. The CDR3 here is CAIYEREGRTGELFF. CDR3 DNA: TGTGCCATCTATGAGCGGGAGGGCCGCACCGGGGAGCTGTTTTTT.

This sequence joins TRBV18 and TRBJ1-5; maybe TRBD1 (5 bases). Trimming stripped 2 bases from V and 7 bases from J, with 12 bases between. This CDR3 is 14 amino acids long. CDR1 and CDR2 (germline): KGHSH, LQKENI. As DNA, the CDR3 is TGTGCCAGCTCACCAGGAGGGGCACAACAGCCCCAGCATTTT. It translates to CASSPGGAQQPQHF.

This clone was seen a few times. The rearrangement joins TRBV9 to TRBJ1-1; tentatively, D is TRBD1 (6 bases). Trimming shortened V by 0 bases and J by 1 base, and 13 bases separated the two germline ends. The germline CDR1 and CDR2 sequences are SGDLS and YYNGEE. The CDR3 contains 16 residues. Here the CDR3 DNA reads TGTGCCAGCAGCGTAGGAGGGGGTTACCGGAACACTGAAGCTTTCTTT. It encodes CASSVGGGYRNTEAFF.

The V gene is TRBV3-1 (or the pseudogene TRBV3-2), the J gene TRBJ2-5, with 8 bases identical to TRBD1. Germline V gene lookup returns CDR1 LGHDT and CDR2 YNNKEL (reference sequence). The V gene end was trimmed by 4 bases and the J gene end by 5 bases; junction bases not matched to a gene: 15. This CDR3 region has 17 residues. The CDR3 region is CASSPRRDRPLRETQYF. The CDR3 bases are TGTGCCAGCAGCCCCAGGAGGGACAGGCCTCTCCGGGAGACCCAGTACTTC.

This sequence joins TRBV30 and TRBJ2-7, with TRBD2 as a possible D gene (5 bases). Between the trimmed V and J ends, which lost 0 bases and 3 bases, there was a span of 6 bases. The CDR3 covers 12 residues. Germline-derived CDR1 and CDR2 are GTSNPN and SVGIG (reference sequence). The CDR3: CAWSVSVYEQYF. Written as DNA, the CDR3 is TGTGCCTGGAGTGTTAGCGTCTACGAGCAGTACTTC.

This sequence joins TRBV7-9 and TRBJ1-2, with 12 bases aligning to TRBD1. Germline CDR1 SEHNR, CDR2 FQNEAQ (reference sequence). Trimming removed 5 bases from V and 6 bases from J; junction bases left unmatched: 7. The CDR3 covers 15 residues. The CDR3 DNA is TGTGCCAGCAGCCAGGGGGACAGGGGGCTAGATGGCTACACCTTC. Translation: CASSQGDRGLDGYTF.

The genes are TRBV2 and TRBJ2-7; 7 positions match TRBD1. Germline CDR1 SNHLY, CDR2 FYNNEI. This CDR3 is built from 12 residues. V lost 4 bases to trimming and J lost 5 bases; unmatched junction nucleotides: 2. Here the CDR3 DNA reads TGTGCCAGCAGTGGGGACAGCCACGAGCAGTACTTC. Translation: CASSGDSHEQYF.

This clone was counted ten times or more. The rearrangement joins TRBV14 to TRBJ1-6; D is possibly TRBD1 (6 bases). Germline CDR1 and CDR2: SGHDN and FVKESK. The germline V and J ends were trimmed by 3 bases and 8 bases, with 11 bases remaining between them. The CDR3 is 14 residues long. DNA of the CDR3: TGTGCCAGCAGCCACGGACAGTCCTATTCACCCCTCCACTTT. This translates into CASSHGQSYSPLHF.

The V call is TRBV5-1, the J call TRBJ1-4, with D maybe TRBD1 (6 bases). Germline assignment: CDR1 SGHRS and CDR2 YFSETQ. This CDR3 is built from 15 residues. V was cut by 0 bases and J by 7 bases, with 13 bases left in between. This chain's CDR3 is CASSLDTGLGEKLFF. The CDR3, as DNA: TGCGCCAGCAGCTTGGATACAGGGTTGGGTGAAAAACTGTTTTTT.

The CDR3 DNA reads as TGTGCCAGCAGTGGCGACAGGGTATCACCCCTCCACTTT. Amino acids: CASSGDRVSPLHF. The chain joins TRBV2 to TRBJ1-6; TRBD1 aligns across 7 bases. V dropped 4 bases and J dropped 10; count of bases not matched to a gene: 4. The germline gives CDR1 SNHLY, CDR2 FYNNEI. There are 13 residues in the CDR3.

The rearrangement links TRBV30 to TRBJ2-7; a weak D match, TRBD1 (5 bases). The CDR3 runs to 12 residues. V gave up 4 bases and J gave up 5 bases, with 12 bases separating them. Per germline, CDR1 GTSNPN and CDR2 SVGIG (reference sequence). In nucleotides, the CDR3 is TGTGCCTGGACAGGGTCGCTCCACGAGCAGTACTTC. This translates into CAWTGSLHEQYF.